These T cell receptor beta chains were read from a single sample in a study of OX40 agonist ivuxolimab in advanced cancers. TCRdb's table, derived via immunoSEQ multiplex PCR, lists solely in-frame clones and lacks some. The data contain about 79,000 clones, about 85% of them singletons. The material sequenced was CD4+ or CD8+ T cells sorted from blood, taken in a trial of the OX40 agonist ivuxolimab. The receptor set was obtained from an adult with an advanced solid tumor such as melanoma, head and neck, liver or kidney cancer. The CDR3 runs from the conserved cysteine through the conserved F or W. D genes are given only for firm matches. Only part of the rows carry a size: once, few, many, or a class if the clone is expanded.

V	size	J	D	CDR3	DNA
TRBV6-5	once	TRBJ1-1	TRBD1	CASSLGYRGGTEAFF	TGTGCCAGCAGTCTCGGTTACAGGGGAGGCACTGAAGCTTTCTTT
TRBV2	.	TRBJ2-3	.	CASKKGGEPDTQYF	TGTGCCAGCAAAAAGGGCGGGGAACCAGATACGCAGTATTTT
TRBV4-1	.	TRBJ2-1	TRBD1	CASSKSPDRGHREQFF	TGCGCCAGCAGCAAAAGCCCCGACAGGGGCCACAGAGAGCAGTTCTTC
TRBV7-6	.	TRBJ2-6	TRBD1	CASSPSPGQETSGANVLTF	TGTGCCAGCAGCCCCTCCCCGGGACAGGAAACCTCTGGGGCCAACGTCCTGACTTTC
TRBV19	once	TRBJ1-5	TRBD1	CASTKPDPQGAFPLGNQPQHF	TGTGCCAGTACCAAACCCGACCCCCAGGGGGCATTCCCCCTTGGGAATCAGCCCCAGCATTTT
TRBV4-1	once	TRBJ2-5	TRBD2	CASSQDLAAGGVETQYF	TGCGCCAGCAGCCAAGATCTTGCAGCGGGAGGCGTAGAGACCCAGTACTTC
TRBV20-1	.	TRBJ1-4	.	CSATSNEKLFF	TGCAGTGCAACCTCAAATGAAAAACTGTTTTTT
TRBV15	few	TRBJ1-4	.	CATSRVVFNEKLFF	TGTGCCACCAGCAGAGTAGTTTTTAATGAAAAACTGTTTTTT
TRBV6-1	.	TRBJ1-4	.	CASSDEGRGEKLFF	TGTGCCAGCAGTGACGAGGGACGTGGTGAAAAACTGTTTTTT
TRBV19	.	TRBJ1-1	TRBD1	CASSDLPGQVNTEAFF	TGTGCCAGTAGTGACCTCCCCGGACAGGTGAACACTGAAGCTTTCTTT
TRBV7-6	few	TRBJ2-7	.	CASSLGENAPYEQYF	TGTGCCAGCAGCTTGGGGGAAAATGCGCCTTACGAGCAGTACTTC
TRBV2	.	TRBJ2-3	TRBD2	CASSPLAVGTDTQYF	TGTGCCAGCAGTCCACTAGCGGTGGGGACAGATACGCAGTATTTT
TRBV19	.	TRBJ2-7	.	CASSRRVGEQYF	TGTGCCAGTAGTCGCAGGGTCGGCGAGCAGTACTTC
TRBV11-3	.	TRBJ2-5	.	CASSRNYQETQYF	TGTGCCAGCAGCCGAAATTACCAAGAGACCCAGTACTTC
TRBV5-6	.	TRBJ2-5	.	CASSPGPQETQYF	TGTGCCAGCAGCCCCGGGCCCCAAGAGACCCAGTACTTC
TRBV14	.	TRBJ2-2	.	CASSQDLGGELFF	TGTGCCAGCAGCCAAGATTTAGGCGGGGAGCTGTTTTTT
TRBV2	.	TRBJ2-7	.	CASTIPDGAYEQYF	TGTGCCAGTACCATCCCGGACGGGGCCTACGAGCAGTACTTC
TRBV5-1	.	TRBJ2-5	.	CASSLSGDQETQYF	TGCGCCAGCAGCTTGTCAGGGGACCAAGAGACCCAGTACTTC
TRBV2	.	TRBJ2-1	TRBD2	CASSEADRSSGKSEQFF	TGTGCCAGCAGTGAAGCCGACCGCTCTAGCGGGAAAAGTGAGCAGTTCTTC
TRBV28	.	TRBJ1-1	.	CASSLRTETNTEAFF	TGTGCCAGCAGTCTGAGGACAGAGACGAACACTGAAGCTTTCTTT
TRBV28	few	TRBJ1-1	.	CASSLEGDTEAFF	TGTGCCAGCAGTTTGGAGGGGGACACTGAAGCTTTCTTT
TRBV5-6	.	TRBJ2-7	.	CASSPQGYEQYF	TGTGCCAGCAGCCCCCAGGGCTACGAGCAGTACTTC
TRBV28	.	TRBJ2-7	.	CASRQGDEQYF	TGTGCCAGCAGACAGGGCGACGAGCAGTACTTC
TRBV7-7	.	TRBJ2-2	.	CASSLAKGGELFF	TGTGCTAGCAGCTTAGCAAAGGGCGGGGAGCTGTTTTTT
TRBV7-9	.	TRBJ1-2	.	CASSLGPGERSTF	TGTGCCAGCAGCTTAGGGCCAGGGGAACGTTCCACCTTC
TRBV4-2	few	TRBJ2-1	TRBD1	CASSPKDRGIGNEQFF	TGTGCCAGCAGCCCTAAGGACAGGGGTATAGGCAATGAGCAGTTCTTC
TRBV7-8	.	TRBJ2-2	TRBD1	CASSLAGTANTGELFF	TGTGCCAGCAGCCTGGCAGGGACAGCGAACACCGGGGAGCTGTTTTTT
TRBV29-1	once	TRBJ2-3	.	CSVARDRAQYF	TGCAGCGTTGCACGGGATAGAGCGCAGTATTTT
TRBV12-5	.	TRBJ1-1	.	CASGRDTTTGAFF	TGTGCTAGTGGGCGGGATACTACAACTGGAGCTTTCTTT
TRBV21-1	.	TRBJ2-3	.	CASSKVRRASGFTDTQYF	TGTGCCAGCAGCAAAGTCCGTCGTGCGTCAGGCTTCACAGATACGCAGTATTTT
TRBV4-2	few	TRBJ2-7	.	CASSQDSTMGTRYEQYF	TGTGCCAGCAGCCAAGACAGCACTATGGGGACCAGGTACGAGCAGTACTTC
TRBV7-9	.	TRBJ2-1	.	CASSLPGALEQFF	TGTGCCAGCAGCTTACCAGGGGCACTTGAGCAGTTCTTC
TRBV9	.	TRBJ2-5	TRBD1	CASSLGQGEGETQYF	TGTGCCAGCAGCTTAGGACAGGGAGAAGGAGAGACCCAGTACTTC
TRBV2	.	TRBJ2-5	TRBD2	CASRTEREREQYF	TGTGCCAGCAGAACCGAGCGGGAGCGAGAGCAGTACTTC
TRBV18	few	TRBJ1-2	.	CASSRGDNYGYTF	TGTGCCAGCTCAAGAGGAGATAACTATGGCTACACCTTC